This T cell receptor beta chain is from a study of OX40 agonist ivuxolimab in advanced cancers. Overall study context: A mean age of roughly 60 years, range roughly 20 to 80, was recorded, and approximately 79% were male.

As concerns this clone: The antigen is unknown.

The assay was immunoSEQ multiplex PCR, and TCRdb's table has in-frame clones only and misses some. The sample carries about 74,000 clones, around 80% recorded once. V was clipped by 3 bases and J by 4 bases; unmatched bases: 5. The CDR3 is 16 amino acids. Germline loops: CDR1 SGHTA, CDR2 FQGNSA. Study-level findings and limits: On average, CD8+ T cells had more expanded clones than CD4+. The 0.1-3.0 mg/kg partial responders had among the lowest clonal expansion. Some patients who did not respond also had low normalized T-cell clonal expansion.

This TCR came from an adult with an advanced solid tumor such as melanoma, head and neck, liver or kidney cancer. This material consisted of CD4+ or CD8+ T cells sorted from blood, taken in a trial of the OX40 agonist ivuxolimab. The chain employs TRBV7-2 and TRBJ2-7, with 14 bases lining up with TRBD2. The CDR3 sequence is CASSFEGLAGVYEQYF. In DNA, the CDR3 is TGTGCCAGCAGCTTTGAGGGACTAGCGGGAGTATACGAGCAGTACTTC.